This TCR beta chain was obtained from a study of blood T cell repertoires in COVID-19. Overall study context: The study drew acute and convalescent COVID-19 samples from the United States, Italy and Spain. PBMCs, B-cell-depleted T cells, or T cells provided the cDNA or gDNA that made up the material.

CDR3 length: 13 amino acids. CDR1 and CDR2 from the germline V gene are GTSNPN and SVGIG (reference sequence). Germline trimming cut 7 bases from V and 8 bases from J; bases unmatched to any gene: 8. Some clones are missing from TCRdb's copy, which holds only in-frame ones; the method was immunoSEQ multiplex PCR. The table has 60,000 to 75,000 clones, roughly 90% seen once. V usage is TRBV30 and J usage is TRBJ2-1; 10 nucleotides agree with TRBD2. Sequenced input: peripheral blood. The clonotype was recovered from a man aged 35 to 55 with COVID-19, enrolled during active disease. The CDR3 DNA sequence: TGTGCCTTAGAGCGGGGGGGCCGGTATGAGCAGTTCTTC. It is translated as CALERGGRYEQFF.